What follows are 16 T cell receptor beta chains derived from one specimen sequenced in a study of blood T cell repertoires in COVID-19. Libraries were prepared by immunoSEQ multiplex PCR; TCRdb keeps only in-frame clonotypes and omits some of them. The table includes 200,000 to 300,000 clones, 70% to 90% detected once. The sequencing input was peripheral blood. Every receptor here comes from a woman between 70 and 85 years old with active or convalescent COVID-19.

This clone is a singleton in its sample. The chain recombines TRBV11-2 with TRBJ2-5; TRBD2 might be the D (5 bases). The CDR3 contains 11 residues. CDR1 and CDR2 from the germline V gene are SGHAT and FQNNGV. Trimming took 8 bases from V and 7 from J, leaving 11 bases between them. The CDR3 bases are TGTGCCAGCGGGCTGGACTCGACCCAGTACTTC. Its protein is CASGLDSTQYF.

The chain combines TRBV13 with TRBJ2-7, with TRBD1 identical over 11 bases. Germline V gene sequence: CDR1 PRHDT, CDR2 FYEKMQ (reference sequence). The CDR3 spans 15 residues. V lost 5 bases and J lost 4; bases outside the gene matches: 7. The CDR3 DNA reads TGTGCCAGCAGCCCCACAGGACAGGGGGCATACGAGCAGTACTTC. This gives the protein CASSPTGQGAYEQYF.

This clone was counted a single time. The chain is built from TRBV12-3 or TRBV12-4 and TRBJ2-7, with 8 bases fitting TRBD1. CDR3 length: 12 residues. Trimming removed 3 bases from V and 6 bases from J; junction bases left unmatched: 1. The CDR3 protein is CASSLGTGEQYF. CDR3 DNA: TGTGCCAGCAGTTTGGGGACAGGCGAGCAGTACTTC.

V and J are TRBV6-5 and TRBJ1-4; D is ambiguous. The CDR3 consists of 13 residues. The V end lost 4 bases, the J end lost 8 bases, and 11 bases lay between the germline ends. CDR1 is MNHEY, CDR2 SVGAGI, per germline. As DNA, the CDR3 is TGTGCCAGCAGTTCCGGGGAATTCGAAAAACTGTTTTTT. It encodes CASSSGEFEKLFF.

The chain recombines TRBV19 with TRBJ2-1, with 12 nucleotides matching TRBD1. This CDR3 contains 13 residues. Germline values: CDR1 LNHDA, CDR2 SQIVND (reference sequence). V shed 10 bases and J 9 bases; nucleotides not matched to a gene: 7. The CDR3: CATRDRGRGEQFF. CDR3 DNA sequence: TGTGCCACTCGGGACAGGGGGCGCGGTGAGCAGTTCTTC.

The CDR3 protein is CAISDTGGTDTQYF. Here the CDR3 DNA reads TGTGCCATCAGTGACACGGGGGGCACAGATACGCAGTATTTT. The chain couples TRBV10-3 to TRBJ2-3; D is possibly TRBD2 (6 bases). Germline-derived CDR1 and CDR2 are ENHRY and SYGVKD. V gave up 3 bases and J gave up 1 base, with 8 bases separating them. The CDR3 runs to 14 residues.

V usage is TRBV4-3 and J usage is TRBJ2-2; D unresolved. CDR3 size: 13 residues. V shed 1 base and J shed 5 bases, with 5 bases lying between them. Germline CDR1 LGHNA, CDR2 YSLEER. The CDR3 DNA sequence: TGCGCCAGCAGCCAAGTTTTAACCGGGGAGCTGTTTTTT. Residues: CASSQVLTGELFF.

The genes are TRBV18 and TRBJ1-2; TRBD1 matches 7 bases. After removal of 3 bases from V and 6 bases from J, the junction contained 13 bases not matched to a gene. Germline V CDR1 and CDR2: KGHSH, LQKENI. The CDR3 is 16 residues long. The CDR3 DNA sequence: TGTGCCAGCTCACCCAACACTATCAGGGGGATAGATGGCTACACCTTC. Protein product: CASSPNTIRGIDGYTF.

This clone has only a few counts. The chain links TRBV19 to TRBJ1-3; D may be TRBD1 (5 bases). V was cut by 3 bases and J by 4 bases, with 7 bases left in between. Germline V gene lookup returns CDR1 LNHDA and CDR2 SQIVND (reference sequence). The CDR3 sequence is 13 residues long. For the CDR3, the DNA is TGTGCCAGTAGTATTGACAGCGGAAACACCATATATTTT. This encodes CASSIDSGNTIYF.

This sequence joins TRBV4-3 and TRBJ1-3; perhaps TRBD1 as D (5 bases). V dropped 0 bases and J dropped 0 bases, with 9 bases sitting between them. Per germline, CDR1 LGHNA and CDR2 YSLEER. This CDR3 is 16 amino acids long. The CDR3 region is CASSQEGGTSGNTIYF. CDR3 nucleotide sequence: TGCGCCAGCAGCCAAGAGGGGGGGACCTCTGGAAACACCATATATTTT.

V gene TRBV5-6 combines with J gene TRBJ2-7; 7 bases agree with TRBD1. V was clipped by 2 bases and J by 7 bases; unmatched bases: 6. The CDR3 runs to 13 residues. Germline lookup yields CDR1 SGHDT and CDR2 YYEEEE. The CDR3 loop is CASSLGTVGEQYF. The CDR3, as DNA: TGTGCCAGCAGCTTAGGGACAGTGGGAGAGCAGTACTTC.

CDR3 residues: CAISQGSQELAPLHF. CDR3 sequence (DNA): TGTGCCATCAGCCAGGGATCCCAAGAGTTAGCACCCCTCCACTTT. V gene TRBV10-3 combines with J gene TRBJ1-6, with a tentative D call TRBD1 (5 bases). From germline, CDR1 is ENHRY and CDR2 SYGVKD. The CDR3 length is 15 residues. V was clipped by 6 bases and J by 11 bases, with 20 bases between them.

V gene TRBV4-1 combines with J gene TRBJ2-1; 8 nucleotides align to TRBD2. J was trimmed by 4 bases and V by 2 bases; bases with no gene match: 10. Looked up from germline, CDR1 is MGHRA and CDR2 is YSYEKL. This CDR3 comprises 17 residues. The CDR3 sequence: CASSQRGGGGPYNEQFF. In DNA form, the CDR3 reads TGCGCCAGCAGCCAACGTGGGGGCGGGGGGCCTTACAATGAGCAGTTCTTC.

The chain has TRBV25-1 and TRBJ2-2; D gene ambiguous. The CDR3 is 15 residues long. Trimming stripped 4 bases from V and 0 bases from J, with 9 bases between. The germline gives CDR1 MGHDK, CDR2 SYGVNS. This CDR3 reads CASSVEKTNTGELFF. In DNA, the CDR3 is TGTGCCAGCAGTGTTGAGAAGACGAACACCGGGGAGCTGTTTTTT.

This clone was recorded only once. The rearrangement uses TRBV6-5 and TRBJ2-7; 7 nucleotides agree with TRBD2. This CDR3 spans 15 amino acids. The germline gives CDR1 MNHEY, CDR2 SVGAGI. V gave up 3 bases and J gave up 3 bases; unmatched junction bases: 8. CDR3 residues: CASSYEGGPNYEQYF. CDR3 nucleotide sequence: TGTGCCAGCAGTTATGAGGGAGGGCCGAACTACGAGCAGTACTTC.

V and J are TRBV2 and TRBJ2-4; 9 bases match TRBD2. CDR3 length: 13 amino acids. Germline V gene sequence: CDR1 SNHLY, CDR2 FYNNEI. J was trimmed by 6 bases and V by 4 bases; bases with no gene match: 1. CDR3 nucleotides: TGTGCCAGCAGTGCACTAGCGGGAAACATTCAGTACTTC. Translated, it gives CASSALAGNIQYF.